The 30 T cell receptor beta chains listed next were all sequenced from one sample in a study of blood T cells in healthy people across ages. Next came a second PCR, run for about 6 to 11 cycles, which used a sample-barcoded 5' primer along with a J-beta primer mix. TCRdb processed the 5' RACE reads anew with MiXCR; each CDR3 protein has one entry. The table has some 710,000 distinct CDR3 sequences, approximately 22% seen once. The sequenced material came from blood. Source of these receptors: a man between 65 and 79 years old in good health.

The chain is built from TRBV12-3 or TRBV12-4 and TRBJ1-2, with a tentative D call TRBD1 (5 bases). V lost 2 bases, J lost 8 bases, and 12 bases lay in between. This CDR3 has 13 amino acids. The CDR3 DNA is TGTGCCAGCAGTTTAAGGGACCGTTGGGGCTACACCTTC. It encodes CASSLRDRWGYTF.

CDR3 nucleotide sequence: TGTGCCAGCAGCCAACGTCGGGGACTCGGATTATACGGCTACACCTTC. This sequence encodes CASSQRRGLGLYGYTF. The V gene is TRBV3-1, the J gene TRBJ1-2; D is possibly TRBD1 (5 bases). Trimming left V 2 bases short and J 8 bases short, with 21 bases between. Germline assignment: CDR1 LGHDT and CDR2 YNNKEL (reference sequence). This CDR3 is 16 amino acids long.

This chain uses TRBV6-2 or TRBV6-3 with TRBJ2-4; 9 bases align to TRBD1. V lost 4 bases to trimming and J lost 1 base; unmatched junction nucleotides: 5. This CDR3 contains 16 residues. The germline gives CDR1 MNHEY, CDR2 SVGEGT. CDR3 region: CASSSTGGKAKNIQYF. CDR3 coding DNA: TGTGCCAGCAGTTCGACAGGGGGTAAGGCCAAAAACATTCAGTACTTC.

A word on this clonotype: Lacking the conserved final phenylalanine or tryptophan, this CDR3 likely reflects a read error. The limits of the CDR3 on the DNA are not certain, so only TCRdb's listed CDR3 is given. This rearrangement joins TRBV6-4 to TRBJ2-5. The CDR3 sequence runs 9 residues, both termini included. Looked up from germline, CDR1 is MRHNA and CDR2 is SNTAGT. CDR3 protein: CASSDELRI.

This sequence joins TRBV6-5 and TRBJ1-1; TRBD1 is a possible D gene (5 bases). CDR1 is MNHEY, CDR2 SVGAGI, per germline. The CDR3 has 16 amino acids. V lost 0 bases to trimming and J lost 2 bases, with 13 bases between them. DNA for the CDR3: TGTGCCAGCAGTTACTCCTATCCCCAGGGAAACACTGAAGCTTTCTTT. It yields the protein CASSYSYPQGNTEAFF.

This clonotype was detected a few times. The CDR3 loop reads CASKTGADETQYF. The CDR3 nucleotides are TGCGCCAGCAAGACAGGGGCCGACGAGACCCAGTACTTC. The chain couples TRBV5-1 to TRBJ2-1, with 8 bases fitting TRBD1. The J call may be wrong; the DNA end is better matched by TRBJ2-5. There are 13 residues in the CDR3. Germline CDR1 is SGHRS and CDR2 is YFSETQ.

Many counts were recorded for this clonotype. The chain carries TRBV5-1 and TRBJ1-2, with 8 positions matching TRBD1. Germline loops: CDR1 SGHRS, CDR2 YFSETQ. This CDR3 spans 14 amino acids. The V segment lost 4 bases and the J segment 5 bases; nucleotides outside the gene matches: 7. Here the CDR3 DNA reads TGCGCCAGCAGCCCCGATGGGACAGGATATGGCTACACCTTC. Amino acid sequence: CASSPDGTGYGYTF.

The rearrangement joins TRBV7-9 to TRBJ2-5; 7 bases line up with TRBD1. The CDR3 sequence is 14 residues long. J was trimmed by 5 bases and V by 8 bases; bases with no gene match: 11. The germline CDR1 and CDR2 sequences are SEHNR and FQNEAQ (reference sequence). As DNA, the CDR3 is TGTGCCAGCGGCACGACAGGGCGTATGGAGACCCAGTACTTC. It specifies CASGTTGRMETQYF.

This clonotype was seen just once. This rearrangement joins TRBV27 to TRBJ1-2; D is undetermined. Germline V gene lookup returns CDR1 MNHEY and CDR2 SMNVEV (reference sequence). The CDR3 length is 15 residues. Trimming pared 6 bases from V and 0 bases from J, leaving 14 bases between. CDR3 sequence reads: CASSSGRSANYGYTF. In DNA, the CDR3 is TGTGCCAGCAGCTCCGGACGGTCAGCTAACTATGGCTACACCTTC.

Ten or more counts support this clonotype. This rearrangement joins TRBV6-6 to TRBJ1-1, with 8 bases lining up with TRBD1. The trim removed 2 bases at V and 8 bases at J, leaving 4 bases unmatched. Germline CDR1 MNHNY, CDR2 SVGAGI (reference sequence). The CDR3 sequence is 13 residues long. CDR3 in amino acids: CASSYGQGAEAFF. The DNA of the CDR3 is TGTGCCAGCAGTTACGGGCAGGGGGCCGAAGCTTTCTTT.

This clonotype was seen only a few times. The rearrangement links TRBV7-9 to TRBJ2-1; 10 bases map to TRBD2. The CDR3 is made up of 15 amino acids. V shed 11 bases and J 7 bases; nucleotides not matched to a gene: 14. Germline CDR1 reads SEHNR; CDR2 reads FQNEAQ (reference sequence). In DNA form, the CDR3 reads TGTGCCGGAGGAGGTGGGCCTAGCGGGAGAAATGAGCAGTTCTTC. Translating gives CAGGGGPSGRNEQFF.

V and J are TRBV3-1 and TRBJ1-5; no reliable D call. Between the trimmed V and J ends, which lost 4 bases and 6 bases, there was a span of 13 bases. Germline lookup yields CDR1 LGHDT and CDR2 YNNKEL (reference sequence). CDR3 length: 14 amino acids. In DNA, the CDR3 is TGTGCCAGCAGCCGGACTAGTGGAGTTCAGCCCCAGCATTTT. Translating gives CASSRTSGVQPQHF.

The rearrangement uses TRBV20-1 and TRBJ2-2; 7 positions agree with TRBD1. The J segment lost 7 bases and the V segment lost 5 bases, leaving 10 bases of the junction unmatched. This CDR3 region has 14 residues. Per germline, CDR1 DFQATT and CDR2 SNEGSKA (reference sequence). CDR3 DNA sequence: TGCAGTGCTGATGGCCCAGGGGGAAGCGGGGAGCTGTTTTTT. It yields the protein CSADGPGGSGELFF.

V is TRBV20-1 and J is TRBJ1-4; D not certain. Trimming removed 3 bases at V and 0 bases at J, with 14 bases between. CDR3 size: 16 residues. The V gene's germline CDR1 is DFQATT and CDR2 SNEGSKA (reference sequence). The CDR3 sequence: CSASVPGGATNEKLFF. The CDR3 DNA reads TGCAGTGCTAGCGTGCCAGGCGGAGCAACTAATGAAAAACTGTTTTTT.

The chain is built from TRBV5-1 and TRBJ2-2; D is uncertain. The CDR3 has 14 residues. The germline CDR1 and CDR2 sequences are SGHRS and YFSETQ. The V gene lost 1 base and the J gene lost 0 bases, with 4 bases spanning the gap. DNA of the CDR3: TGCGCCAGCAGCTTGACTCCGAACACCGGGGAGCTGTTTTTT. Its translation is CASSLTPNTGELFF.

Comment on this clonotype: A read error may produce the germline difference seen at one junction end. The chain links TRBV7-9 to TRBJ2-7; D gene ambiguous. Germline V gene lookup returns CDR1 SEHNR and CDR2 FQNEAQ (reference sequence). This CDR3 has 16 amino acids. CDR3 DNA: TGTGCCAGCAGCCACAGTCCGACTGGAAGCTCCTACGCGCAGTACTTC. This translates into CASSHSPTGSSYAQYF.

This clonotype has more than one count but fewer than ten. The chain is built from TRBV5-6 and TRBJ2-7; D call uncertain. The ends were cut back, 5 bases at V and 9 bases at J, with 21 bases in the middle. The CDR3 spans 14 residues. Germline-derived CDR1 and CDR2 are SGHDT and YYEEEE. This CDR3 reads CASSSSSTLSLQYF. Here the CDR3 DNA reads TGTGCCAGCAGTTCATCTTCAACCCTTTCGTTGCAGTACTTC.

This clonotype was seen ten or more times. This rearrangement joins TRBV20-1 to TRBJ2-7; a weak D match, TRBD1 (5 bases). Deletions cut 4 bases from V and 0 bases from J, with 10 bases between. The CDR3 length is 13 residues. Germline CDR1 DFQATT, CDR2 SNEGSKA (reference sequence). CDR3 residues: CSATGHLSYEQYF. The CDR3 coding sequence is TGCAGTGCTACCGGACACCTCTCCTACGAGCAGTACTTC.

This clonotype was seen a few times. The rearrangement joins TRBV12-3 or TRBV12-4 to TRBJ2-4; tentatively, D is TRBD1 (6 bases). The V gene lost 5 bases and the J gene lost 6 bases, with 20 bases spanning the gap. The CDR3 is 16 residues long. The CDR3 bases are TGTGCCAGCAGTGTTAATTCCCAGGGGTATGGAAACATTCAGTACTTC. Encoded protein: CASSVNSQGYGNIQYF.

The chain links TRBV20-1 to TRBJ1-1; D is perhaps TRBD1 (5 bases). The CDR3 covers 13 residues. Deletions cut 5 bases from V and 5 bases from J, with 15 bases between. The germline CDR1 and CDR2 sequences are DFQATT and SNEGSKA (reference sequence). CDR3 nucleotide sequence: TGCAGTGCTCTCAGGGATTCGGTGACTGAAGCTTTCTTT. The encoded protein is CSALRDSVTEAFF.

Judged by abundance, this clonotype is medium-sized. The gene calls are TRBV29-1 and TRBJ2-3, with D perhaps being TRBD1 or TRBD2 (5 bases each). Germline V gives CDR1 SQVTM, CDR2 ANQGSEA. The CDR3 has 15 residues. Trimming shortened V by 8 bases and J by 6 bases, and 24 bases separated the two germline ends. The CDR3 protein is CSSNPPGGVADTQYF. The CDR3 bases are TGCAGCTCCAATCCGCCTGGGGGTGTAGCGGATACGCAGTATTTT.

This clonotype was counted ten times or more. The chain links TRBV12-3 or TRBV12-4 to TRBJ2-6; D ambiguous. With 5 bases removed from V and 4 bases from J, the gap between germline ends came to 12 bases. CDR3 length equals 15 residues. The chain's CDR3 is CASSTRSVGANVLTF. DNA for the CDR3: TGTGCCAGCAGTACACGGTCGGTCGGGGCCAACGTCCTGACTTTC.

The rearrangement uses TRBV5-5 and TRBJ2-2; D not certain. The V gene's germline CDR1 is SGHKS and CDR2 YYEKEE (reference sequence). V gave up 7 bases and J gave up 5 bases, with 15 bases separating them. The CDR3 has 14 residues. The CDR3 reads CASRPEWFTGELFF. The CDR3 nucleotides are TGTGCCAGCCGACCCGAATGGTTTACCGGGGAGCTGTTTTTT.

J is TRBJ2-5 and V is TRBV7-2; TRBD2 matches 7 bases. The last part of the DNA fits TRBJ2-7 better; the J call may be wrong. CDR1 and CDR2 from the germline V gene are SGHTA and FQGNSA. There are 13 residues in the CDR3. This chain's CDR3 is CASSTGLHGEQYV. CDR3 DNA: TGTGCCAGCAGCACGGGACTACATGGCGAGCAGTACGTC.

The table lists this clonotype with a count of one. The DNA of the CDR3 is TGTGCCAGCAGCTTTATCGACCCTGGAAACACCATATATTTT. Its protein product is CASSFIDPGNTIYF. The chain has TRBV7-8 and TRBJ1-3, with D unresolved. The V gene's germline CDR1 is SGHVS and CDR2 FQNEAQ. V shed 3 bases and J shed 2 bases, with 8 bases lying between them. The CDR3 loop spans 14 amino acids.

The genes are TRBV12-5 and TRBJ1-1; possible D gene TRBD1, 5 bases. CDR3 length equals 11 residues. Germline V gene sequence: CDR1 LGHNT, CDR2 FRNRAP. For the CDR3, the DNA is TGTGCCTGGGGCGTGGGCACTGAAGCTTTCTTT. This codes for CAWGVGTEAFF. Full variable domain (outside the CDR3, taken from reference TRBV12-5 and TRBJ1-1): DARVTQTPRHKVTEMGQEVTMRCQPILGHNTVFWYRQTMMQGLELLAYFRNRAPLDDSGMPKDRFSAEMPDATLATLKIQPSEPRDSAVYFCAWGVGTEAFFGQGTRLTVV.

The V call is TRBV21-1, the J call TRBJ2-7. TRBV21-1 is an annotated pseudogene. This CDR3 has 16 residues. The CDR3 reads CASSKALYGRPYEQYF. In DNA form, the CDR3 reads TGTGCCAGCAGCAAAGCGCTTTACGGGAGACCCTACGAGCAGTACTTC.

The V gene is TRBV7-2, the J gene TRBJ2-3; no reliable D call. The CDR3 covers 15 residues. The V gene's germline CDR1 is SGHTA and CDR2 FQGNSA. V lost 3 bases, J lost 2 bases, and 12 bases lay in between. This CDR3 is CASSFSRLNTDTQYF. The CDR3 nucleotides are TGTGCCAGCAGCTTTTCGCGGTTAAACACAGATACGCAGTATTTT.

This sequence joins TRBV6-5 and TRBJ1-1; D is uncertain. Trimming took 2 bases from V and 0 from J, leaving 7 bases between them. CDR1 MNHEY and CDR2 SVGAGI come from the germline V gene. The length of the CDR3 is 14 residues. CDR3 nucleotide sequence: TGTGCCAGCAGTTACAATCCTTTGAACACTGAAGCTTTCTTT. This sequence encodes CASSYNPLNTEAFF.

The table lists this clonotype with a few counts. The rearrangement links TRBV20-1 to TRBJ1-6, with D uncertain. The CDR3 sequence is 15 residues long. With 6 bases removed from V and 1 base from J, the gap between germline ends came to 13 bases. CDR1 and CDR2 from the germline V gene are DFQATT and SNEGSKA (reference sequence). CDR3 DNA: TGCAGTGCACCAAGGGAGGGATCCTATAATTCACCCCTCCACTTT. This translates into CSAPREGSYNSPLHF.